One sample yielded the 8 T cell receptor beta chains listed below, sequenced in a study of OX40 agonist ivuxolimab in advanced cancers. Library preparation was by the immunoSEQ multiplex PCR assay. What TCRdb holds here is the immuneACCESS table cut down to in-frame rearrangements. Part of the clones is not present; checked against another copy, under half of the missing clones reflect an unresolved V gene, and the others are unexplained. The sample data list about 100,000 clones, and 89% of these were observed just once. Around 0.16% of the sample comes from the top ten. Sequences were derived from CD4+ or CD8+ T cells sorted from blood, sampled in a trial of the OX40 agonist ivuxolimab. Receptors originate from an adult with an advanced solid tumor such as melanoma, head and neck, liver or kidney cancer.

This chain joins TRBV5-4 and TRBJ2-7; 11 bases are a match to TRBD2. Germline loops: CDR1 SGHNT, CDR2 YYREEE (reference sequence). CDR3 length: 15 amino acids. J was trimmed by 2 bases and V by 4 bases; bases with no gene match: 5. The CDR3 DNA is TGTGCCAGCAGCCTAGCGGGGGGCATTACCTACGAGCAGTACTTC. It codes for CASSLAGGITYEQYF.

This chain links TRBV2 with TRBJ1-3; D gene unclear. Germline CDR1 is SNHLY and CDR2 is FYNNEI. The CDR3 length is 13 residues. Trimming took off 1 base at V and 4 bases at J, with 5 bases between the two ends. CDR3 DNA: TGTGCCAGCAGTGAAGTTACAGGAAACACCATATATTTT. Translation gives CASSEVTGNTIYF.

This chain connects TRBV30 to TRBJ2-3; D unclear. This CDR3 is built from 12 residues. V gave up 2 bases and J gave up 1 base, with 4 bases separating them. Germline-derived CDR1 and CDR2 are GTSNPN and SVGIG (reference sequence). The CDR3 sequence: CAWSFGTDTQYF. The CDR3 DNA is TGTGCCTGGAGTTTCGGCACAGATACGCAGTATTTT.

This chain links TRBV11-2 with TRBJ1-1; D gene unclear. Trimming removed 2 bases from V and 1 base from J, with 5 bases in between. Germline CDR1 SGHAT, CDR2 FQNNGV. The CDR3 has 13 residues. The CDR3 coding sequence is TGTGCCAGCAGCTTAAAGGGGAACACTGAAGCTTTCTTT. It yields the protein CASSLKGNTEAFF.

This clone was detected once. CDR3 sequence: CASSLAVRGPYEQYF. The CDR3 region has the DNA TGTGCCAGCAGCTTGGCTGTGCGGGGCCCCTACGAGCAGTACTTC. The chain links TRBV5-4 to TRBJ2-7, with a tentative D call TRBD2 (6 bases). The CDR3 consists of 15 residues. Germline-derived CDR1 and CDR2 are SGHNT and YYREEE (reference sequence). V was cut by 0 bases and J by 2 bases, with 12 bases left in between.

The rearrangement uses TRBV28 and TRBJ2-7; the match to TRBD2 covers 8 bases. With V trimmed by 6 bases and J by 3 bases, 7 bases remained unmatched. The CDR3 consists of 14 residues. CDR1 MDHEN and CDR2 SYDVKM come from the germline V gene. The CDR3 loop is CASSPSGRSYEQYF. As DNA, the CDR3 is TGTGCCAGCAGCCCCAGCGGGAGAAGCTACGAGCAGTACTTC.

The chain is built from TRBV6-6 and TRBJ1-3; perhaps TRBD1 as D (5 bases). In germline, CDR1 is MNHNY, CDR2 SVGAGI (reference sequence). The CDR3 has 14 amino acids. V shed 4 bases and J shed 4 bases, with 11 bases lying between them. This chain's CDR3 is CASSFGGSGNTIYF. In nucleotides, the CDR3 is TGTGCCAGCAGTTTCGGGGGGTCCGGAAACACCATATATTTT.

The chain joins TRBV7-3 to TRBJ2-2; 7 bases fit TRBD1. V shed 4 bases and J 5 bases; nucleotides not matched to a gene: 13. Germline V gene sequence: CDR1 SGHTA, CDR2 FQGTGA. The CDR3 covers 17 residues. The CDR3 here is CASSSGRRQGLTGELFF. As DNA, the CDR3 is TGTGCCAGCAGCTCGGGAAGGCGACAGGGTTTGACCGGGGAGCTGTTTTTT.